The present T cell receptor beta chain was sequenced within a study of blood T cell repertoires in COVID-19. Overall study: Nucleic acid was either cDNA or gDNA, and it came from T cells, B-cell-depleted T cells, or PBMCs.

Germline V gene data show CDR1 as SGHRS and CDR2 as YFSETQ. Trimming shortened V by 0 bases and J by 7 bases, and 11 bases separated the two germline ends. The CDR3 extends over 14 amino acids. Sequencing used immunoSEQ multiplex PCR; TCRdb keeps in-frame clones, though not all of them. This sample carries 250,000 or so clones, about 91% of them seen once, and the ten largest clones take about 2.3%. The sequence was collected from a woman aged 40-49 years with acute COVID-19. The sample was PBMCs or T cells enriched from blood (not recorded which). The rearrangement joins TRBV5-1 to TRBJ1-5, with a tentative D call TRBD1 (6 bases). The CDR3 DNA is TGCGCCAGCAGCTTGGGCACAGGGTCACAGCCCCAGCATTTT. It encodes CASSLGTGSQPQHF.